This is a list of T cell receptor beta chains from one sample in a study of T cell changes during pregnancy in multiple sclerosis. Clones were sequenced by immunoSEQ multiplex PCR, and TCRdb holds only the in-frame ones, with some missing. The data show tens of thousands of clones, about 88% seen once. This specimen consisted of CD4+ T cells from peripheral blood mononuclear cells, obtained in the second trimester of pregnancy. The receptors here all came from a female donor with multiple sclerosis, enrolled in a pregnancy study. The CDR3 runs from the conserved cysteine through the conserved F or W. Each record gives: V gene, clone size, J gene, CDR3 protein. Size values are once, few and many counts, or a class for expanded clones, and some rows have none.

v_call: TRBV6-1; clone_size: NA; j_call: TRBJ1-5; cdr3_aa: CASSGGTGLNYSNQPQHF
v_call: TRBV10-3; clone_size: NA; j_call: TRBJ1-1; cdr3_aa: CAIRDRGAEAFF
v_call: TRBV6-1; clone_size: NA; j_call: TRBJ2-3; cdr3_aa: CASSDRSDTQYF
v_call: TRBV6-5; clone_size: NA; j_call: TRBJ1-1; cdr3_aa: CASSYPMNTEAFF
v_call: TRBV7-9; clone_size: once; j_call: TRBJ2-7; cdr3_aa: CASSAGQSESGQYF
v_call: TRBV5-4; clone_size: NA; j_call: TRBJ2-3; cdr3_aa: CASIQRGSGRGEDTQYF
v_call: TRBV5-1; clone_size: NA; j_call: TRBJ1-2; cdr3_aa: CASSDLQGVGGYTF
v_call: TRBV18; clone_size: NA; j_call: TRBJ2-2; cdr3_aa: CASSQREGPAGELFF
v_call: TRBV28; clone_size: NA; j_call: TRBJ2-1; cdr3_aa: CASSNRQGGGLDNEQFF
v_call: TRBV11-2; clone_size: NA; j_call: TRBJ2-1; cdr3_aa: CASSPGLEGNEQFF
v_call: TRBV7-9; clone_size: NA; j_call: TRBJ2-7; cdr3_aa: CASSPGVGGPLNEQYF
v_call: TRBV6-1; clone_size: NA; j_call: TRBJ2-2; cdr3_aa: CASVLAGLNTGELFF
v_call: TRBV30; clone_size: NA; j_call: TRBJ2-3; cdr3_aa: CAWTLPGLAGIKYF